These T cell receptor beta chains were read from a single sample in a study of Graves' ophthalmopathy and Graves' hyperthyroidism. TCRdb re-called the multiplex PCR reads through MiXCR, storing one row per CDR3 protein. The sample lists 200,000 to 250,000 distinct CDR3 sequences, 29% occurring once. Sequenced input: peripheral blood. The source of these receptors is a man between 45 and 60 years old with Graves' ophthalmopathy. Both conserved end residues are part of each CDR3. The D gene is left open where the match is weak.

CASGRQSSGNTIYF TRBV6-1 - 14 TRBJ1-3
CASRRQTTGELFF TRBV12-3/TRBV12-4 - 13 TRBJ2-2
CAGTTGTGTGELFF TRBV2 - 14 TRBJ2-2
CASSQEEGDEQYF TRBV4-3 - 13 TRBJ2-7
CASSISGETQYF TRBV19 - 12 TRBJ2-5
CASSLGLPGETQYF TRBV7-2 - 14 TRBJ2-5
CASSPRTGGEVGANVLTF TRBV12-3/TRBV12-4 TRBD1 18 TRBJ2-6
CASGGTNSYEQYF TRBV6-2/TRBV6-3 - 13 TRBJ2-7
CSVDKGKLNTEAFF TRBV29-1 - 14 TRBJ1-1
CASSSRLEQYF TRBV6-5 - 11 TRBJ2-7
CASSLRDRVETQYF TRBV12-3/TRBV12-4 TRBD1 14 TRBJ2-5
CASKRGQNYGYTF TRBV6-4 TRBD1 13 TRBJ1-2
CASSIDGELFF TRBV19 - 11 TRBJ2-2
CASSDERTQGQPQHF TRBV2 - 15 TRBJ1-5
CASGEGSGANVLTF TRBV12-5 - 14 TRBJ2-6
CSASRESNQPQHF TRBV20-1 - 13 TRBJ1-5
CASSLAGTGHTEAFF TRBV7-9 TRBD1 15 TRBJ1-1
CASSLDPGGDYEQYF TRBV5-1 TRBD2 15 TRBJ2-7
CATSDAGTFAGYTF TRBV24-1 - 14 TRBJ1-2
CASSFFWTGEAPNQPQHF TRBV5-4 TRBD1 18 TRBJ1-5
CASSRRGGPYGYTF TRBV11-2 - 14 TRBJ1-2
CASSTGTHEQYF TRBV12-3/TRBV12-4 - 12 TRBJ2-7